A single T cell receptor beta chain is shown here with its context. The antigen this receptor binds is unknown. The sample is drawn from a study of T cells expressing NK-cell markers (dated by TCRdb to between 2020 and 2021). For the study in its entirety: Three sorted T-cell subsets (CD3+CD56+NKG2C+, CD3+CD56+NKG2C- and CD3+CD56-NKG2C+) from roughly eight donors had their TCR beta-chain repertoires profiled. Illumina HiSeq 2000/2500, MiSeq or NextSeq was used to sequence libraries as 2 x 150 bp reads. Randomly selected healthy volunteers, three men and five women, were used as the eight sequenced donors. Among the eight sequenced donors, only one was HCMV-seronegative, while the other seven were HCMV-seropositive.

A commercial ELISA kit detecting HCMV-specific IgG in serum was used to determine HCMV serostatus. Ficoll density gradient centrifugation was used to isolate peripheral blood mononuclear cells from blood. Study-wide findings and limitations: For about 6 donors, the dominant CD3+CD56+NKG2C+ clonotypes were among the top 10 CD8+ clonotypes and accounted for about 1.0-8% of CD8+ T cells. Those dominant clonotypes were again the most abundant among CD3+CD56-NKG2C+ cells in several donors, at roughly 28.3-65%. Whether the expanded NKG2C-expressing T cell clones were specific for HCMV antigens remained unclear.

This sample was sequenced with an Illumina HiSeq 2000. 5'RACE template switching, by which a universal primer site and unique molecular identifiers were added, was used to make TCR beta cDNA libraries. cDNA synthesis was primed from the TCR beta constant segment and was followed by two successive PCR amplification steps. The source study handled its data this way. MIGEC handled demultiplexing of the reads and grouping by UMI, while MiTCR was used to assemble and quantify clonotypes. To remove erroneous sequences, TCR cDNA sequences were retained only when supported by two or more reads. Downstream repertoire analysis used the tcR package, and clonotypes were matched across fractions by CDR3 nucleotide sequence plus V segment. VDJmatch was used to annotate antigen specificity against VDJdb, with one amino acid substitution allowed in CDR3. Reads reprocessed by TCRdb are summarized as one entry per CDR3 protein sequence, and DNA is absent. These V and J calls are TCRdb output, not the study's own analysis. The table kept for this sample lists some 460,000 distinct CDR3 sequences. Together, the top ten hold 1.4% of the sample.

The CDR3, from cysteine to phenylalanine, totals 12 residues. The entry carries no DNA sequence. The germline V gene (reference sequence) sets CDR1 to MNHEY and CDR2 to SMNVEV. Material for sequencing was blood T cells: a sorted CD56 or NKG2C T cell subset, CD4+ or CD8+ T cells, or bulk PBMC T cells (not recorded which). The TCR sequence derives from a woman between 45 and 60 years old in good health. Donor details come from another sample of the same person, matched by shared clones. The V and J genes are TRBV27 and TRBJ2-1. For the CDR3, the sequence is CASSSLNNEQFF.